The 27 T cell receptor beta chains below were found in one sample sequenced in a study of cytomegalovirus exposure and HLA in healthy donors. The PCR employed 60 Vbeta primers together with 13 Jbeta primers. Using immunoSEQ multiplex PCR, the repertoire was profiled, and TCRdb retains in-frame clones only, with some absent. The sample gives some 97,000 clones, around 80% of which show up once; 4% is in the top ten. Source material: PBMCs. These receptors all come from a woman between 45 and 65 years old in good health and CMV-seropositive.

The V call is TRBV7-9, the J call TRBJ1-1; the match to TRBD1 covers 11 bases. The CDR3 contains 15 residues. V lost 6 bases, J lost 3 bases, and 6 bases stayed unmatched. Germline CDR1 reads SEHNR; CDR2 reads FQNEAQ (reference sequence). The CDR3 coding sequence is TGTGCCAGCAGGCCACCGGGACAGGGGGACACTGAAGCTTTCTTT. It translates to CASRPPGQGDTEAFF.

This rearrangement joins TRBV2 to TRBJ1-1, with a possible D match to TRBD1 (6 bases). V shed 6 bases and J shed 8 bases, with 10 bases lying between them. The germline V gene has CDR1 SNHLY and CDR2 FYNNEI. This CDR3 is built from 11 residues. The CDR3 DNA sequence: TGTGCCAGCAGGGGGGGGCAGGAAGCTTTCTTT. Its translation is CASRGGQEAFF. Drawing the rest from reference TRBV2 and TRBJ1-1, the complete variable domain is EPEVTQTPSHQVTQMGQEVILRCVPISNHLYFYWYRQILGQKVEFLVSFYNNEISEKSEIFDDQFSVERPDGSNFTLKIRSTKLEDSAMYFCASRGGQEAFFGQGTRLTVV.

The gene calls are TRBV21-1 and TRBJ2-1; TRBD2, the table's D call, lacks a check against the DNA. TRBV21-1 counts as a pseudogene. This CDR3 region has 13 residues. CDR3 region: CASTPSAYNEQFF. DNA of the CDR3: TGTGCCAGCACCCCCTCGGCCTACAATGAGCAGTTCTTC.

The J gene is TRBJ2-3, the V gene TRBV10-1, with 8 bases identical to TRBD1. Germline V gives CDR1 WNHNN, CDR2 SYGVQD (reference sequence). Unmatched junction bases numbered 16, after V lost 4 bases and J lost 4 bases. The CDR3 spans 18 residues. The CDR3 DNA reads as TGCGCCAGCAGTGCAGGGGACAGGCTTCCCGGGGCCGCAGATACGCAGTATTTT. Amino acids: CASSAGDRLPGAADTQYF.

The V gene is TRBV11-1, the J gene TRBJ1-3, with 8 bases identical to TRBD1. The V gene's germline CDR1 is SGHAT and CDR2 FQDESV (reference sequence). V was clipped by 3 bases and J by 4 bases; unmatched bases: 8. This CDR3 spans 16 amino acids. The CDR3 here is CASSFGQGRGGNTIYF. CDR3 in DNA: TGTGCCAGCAGCTTCGGACAGGGCCGAGGAGGAAACACCATATATTTT.

With respect to this clone: At one of its ends the junction is not consistent with the germline gene, which may arise from a read error. The chain has TRBV13 and TRBJ1-1; D is unresolved. Germline V gene sequence: CDR1 PRHDT, CDR2 FYEKMQ (reference sequence). The CDR3 runs 14 residues. Here the CDR3 reads CATSRGGRNTEAFF. As DNA, the CDR3 is TGTGCCACCAGCCGGGGAGGCCGCAACACTGAAGCTTTCTTT.

The chain employs TRBV5-6 and TRBJ2-3, with a tentative D call TRBD2 (5 bases). Germline CDR1 SGHDT, CDR2 YYEEEE. V was trimmed by 3 bases and J by 3 bases, leaving 11 bases between them. The CDR3 totals 14 residues. In DNA, the CDR3 is TGTGCCAGCAGCTCTATTCCGGGGACAGATACGCAGTATTTT. It specifies CASSSIPGTDTQYF. The full variable domain, its missing parts supplied by reference TRBV5-6 and TRBJ2-3, is DAGVTQSPTHLIKTRGQQVTLRCSPKSGHDTVSWYQQALGQGPQFIFQYYEEEERQRGNFPDRFSGHQFPNYSSELNVNALLLGDSALYLCASSSIPGTDTQYFGPGTRLTVL.

This clone was seen a handful of times. At the DNA level, this CDR3 is encoded by other sequences in the same sample as well. This chain connects TRBV18 to TRBJ1-5; D perhaps matches TRBD1 (5 bases). V was shortened by 3 bases and J by 2 bases, with 5 bases between the two germline ends. Germline V lookup: CDR1 KGHSH, CDR2 LQKENI. The CDR3 contains 13 residues. CDR3 protein: CASSPTGNQPQHF. DNA of the CDR3: TGTGCCAGCTCACCGACAGGCAATCAGCCCCAGCATTTT.

The chain uses TRBV5-1 and TRBJ1-6; 8 positions match TRBD1. V dropped 5 bases and J dropped 7; count of bases not matched to a gene: 2. Per germline, CDR1 SGHRS and CDR2 YFSETQ. The CDR3 length is 13 residues. DNA of the CDR3: TGCGCCAGCAGAACAGGGGGAAATTCACCCCTCCACTTT. It is translated as CASRTGGNSPLHF.

The table lists this clone with a few counts. This chain connects TRBV6-5 to TRBJ1-6; D is perhaps TRBD1 (6 bases). The CDR3 spans 12 residues. V was clipped by 5 bases and J by 7 bases, with 6 bases between them. Germline lookup yields CDR1 MNHEY and CDR2 SVGAGI. The CDR3 nucleotides are TGTGCCAGCAGTGGACAGAATTCACCCCTCCACTTT. This encodes CASSGQNSPLHF.

The chain carries TRBV9 and TRBJ2-1, with a weak D call TRBD2 (6 bases). Trimming took off 4 bases at V and 7 bases at J, with 15 bases between the two ends. The CDR3 sequence is 14 residues long. Germline CDR1 is SGDLS and CDR2 is YYNGEE. The CDR3 coding sequence is TGTGCCAGCAGCCCGGGACTGTCTTCTAATGAGCAGTTCTTC. It encodes CASSPGLSSNEQFF.

The chain uses TRBV19 and TRBJ1-1; D possibly corresponds to TRBD1 (5 bases). This CDR3 is 17 amino acids long. The germline V and J ends were trimmed by 3 bases and 4 bases, with 21 bases remaining between them. In germline, CDR1 is LNHDA, CDR2 SQIVND (reference sequence). CDR3 amino acids: CASSIAGFRVLGTEAFF. The DNA for the CDR3 is TGTGCCAGTAGTATCGCAGGGTTTCGGGTCCTGGGCACTGAAGCTTTCTTT.

The chain uses TRBV7-9 and TRBJ1-4; no clear D gene. The CDR3 runs 17 residues. Trimming shortened V by 1 base and J by 0 bases, and 12 bases separated the two germline ends. The germline V gene encodes CDR1 SEHNR and CDR2 FQNEAQ (reference sequence). CDR3 nucleotide sequence: TGTGCCAGCAGCTTAGGCGGTCGGTGGCCAACTAATGAAAAACTGTTTTTT. Amino acids: CASSLGGRWPTNEKLFF. Variable domain in full (rest from reference TRBV7-9 and TRBJ1-4): DTGVSQNPRHKITKRGQNVTFRCDPISEHNRLYWYRQTLGQGPEFLTYFQNEAQLEKSRLLSDRFSAERPKGSFSTLEIQRTEQGDSAMYLCASSLGGRWPTNEKLFFGSGTQLSVL.

This clone was recorded a few times. J is TRBJ2-3 and V is TRBV9, with D possibly matching TRBD2 (6 bases). Germline CDR1 SGDLS, CDR2 YYNGEE. Trimming cost V 0 bases and J 2 bases, with 10 bases left between them. The CDR3 contains 15 residues. The DNA of the CDR3 is TGTGCCAGCAGCGTAGTCGGGGGTGACACAGATACGCAGTATTTT. Amino acids: CASSVVGGDTDTQYF. Based on the CDR3 plus reference TRBV9 and TRBJ2-3, the full variable domain is DSGVTQTPKHLITATGQRVTLRCSPRSGDLSVYWYQQSLDQGLQFLIQYYNGEERAKGNILERFSAQQFPDLHSELNLSSLELGDSALYFCASSVVGGDTDTQYFGPGTRLTVL.

The V call is TRBV29-1, the J call TRBJ2-3, with 7 bases identical to TRBD2. Losses at the gene ends were 7 bases for V and 4 bases for J; bases not matched to a gene: 11. The CDR3 has 14 residues. Germline values: CDR1 SQVTM, CDR2 ANQGSEA. CDR3 in DNA: TGCAGCGGGGTTCTCGGGGGGAGGGCAGATACGCAGTATTTT. Translating gives CSGVLGGRADTQYF.

This clone was counted once. The chain combines TRBV9 with TRBJ2-5; TRBD2 matches 8 bases. The CDR3 loop spans 16 amino acids. V dropped 4 bases and J dropped 4; count of bases not matched to a gene: 12. Germline V lookup: CDR1 SGDLS, CDR2 YYNGEE. The CDR3 loop reads CASSPGVAGPRETQYF. CDR3 DNA sequence: TGTGCCAGCAGCCCGGGAGTAGCGGGGCCCCGAGAGACCCAGTACTTC.

The V gene is TRBV7-9, the J gene TRBJ1-1, with D possibly being TRBD1 (5 bases). The germline V gene has CDR1 SEHNR and CDR2 FQNEAQ (reference sequence). V was cut by 8 bases and J by 6 bases, with 19 bases left in between. The CDR3 sequence is 14 residues long. CDR3 DNA sequence: TGTGCCAGCCCACCCGGCGGGGGAATACCTGAAGCTTTCTTT. Protein: CASPPGGGIPEAFF.

The gene calls are TRBV6-6 and TRBJ1-1; D possibly corresponds to TRBD1 (5 bases). Trimming took 11 bases from V and 3 from J, leaving 16 bases between them. CDR3 length equals 13 residues. Germline V gives CDR1 MNHNY, CDR2 SVGAGI (reference sequence). CDR3 in DNA: TGTGCCTACCAGACAGCAAAATACACTGAAGCTTTCTTT. As protein: CAYQTAKYTEAFF.

The rearrangement joins TRBV2 to TRBJ2-1, with 10 bases that match TRBD2. The CDR3 contains 19 residues. Trimming cost V 0 bases and J 0 bases; bases outside gene matches: 8. The germline CDR1 and CDR2 sequences are SNHLY and FYNNEI. Here the CDR3 DNA reads TGTGCCAGCAGTGAAGCGCTTCCGACTAGCGGGCCCTCCTACAATGAGCAGTTCTTC. This encodes CASSEALPTSGPSYNEQFF.

The chain joins TRBV18 to TRBJ2-3; 10 nucleotides align to TRBD2. V lost 6 bases, J lost 6 bases, and 6 bases stayed unmatched. Looked up from germline, CDR1 is KGHSH and CDR2 is LQKENI. This CDR3 contains 14 residues. The CDR3 loop is CASSRSGRADTQYF. The CDR3 DNA follows: TGTGCCAGCTCCCGCAGCGGGAGGGCCGATACGCAGTATTTT.

This chain uses TRBV7-9 with TRBJ1-6; no reliable D call. Looked up from germline, CDR1 is SEHNR and CDR2 is FQNEAQ (reference sequence). The CDR3 contains 13 residues. Trimming left V 2 bases short and J 8 bases short, with 7 bases between. CDR3 amino acids: CASSLSPYSPLHF. Here the CDR3 DNA reads TGTGCCAGCAGCTTAAGCCCATATTCACCCCTCCACTTT.

This chain uses TRBV7-2 with TRBJ2-7; possibly TRBD1 for D (6 bases). Between the trimmed V and J ends, which lost 4 bases and 3 bases, there was a span of 10 bases. The CDR3 is made up of 13 amino acids. Germline assignment: CDR1 SGHTA and CDR2 FQGNSA. The CDR3 DNA is TGTGCCAGCAGCTCGGACAGCCACTACGAGCAGTACTTC. This gives the protein CASSSDSHYEQYF.

The V gene is TRBV10-3, the J gene TRBJ2-1; 13 nucleotides match TRBD2. Trimming at V came to 6 bases and at J to 5 bases, leaving 7 bases not matched to a gene. The CDR3 has 16 amino acids. CDR1 is ENHRY, CDR2 SYGVKD, per germline. This CDR3 reads CAIRENGLAGDNEQFF. CDR3 coding DNA: TGTGCCATCAGAGAAAACGGACTAGCGGGAGACAATGAGCAGTTCTTC.

The rearrangement links TRBV7-2 to TRBJ2-7; no clear D. This CDR3 is 13 amino acids long. Trimming shortened V by 5 bases and J by 1 base, and 9 bases separated the two germline ends. Germline V gene lookup returns CDR1 SGHTA and CDR2 FQGNSA. The CDR3 region has the DNA TGTGCCAGCAGCGAGACTTCTTCCTACGAGCAGTACTTC. Translation gives CASSETSSYEQYF. Complete variable domain (other parts from reference TRBV7-2 and TRBJ2-7): GAGVSQSPSNKVTEKGKDVELRCDPISGHTALYWYRQSLGQGLEFLIYFQGNSAPDKSGLPSDRFSAERTGGSVSTLTIQRTQQEDSAVYLCASSETSSYEQYFGPGTRLTVT.

The rearrangement links TRBV11-2 to TRBJ2-5; 9 nucleotides align to TRBD1. V lost 5 bases, J lost 5 bases, and 6 bases stayed unmatched. This CDR3 spans 14 amino acids. Germline V CDR1 and CDR2: SGHAT, FQNNGV. This chain's CDR3 is CASSLGQGEETQYF. CDR3 in DNA: TGTGCCAGCAGCCTGGGACAGGGAGAGGAGACCCAGTACTTC. The variable domain in full, completed from reference TRBV11-2 and TRBJ2-5, reads EAGVAQSPRYKIIEKRQSVAFWCNPISGHATLYWYQQILGQGPKLLIQFQNNGVVDDSQLPKDRFSAERLKGVDSTLKIQPAKLEDSAVYLCASSLGQGEETQYFGPGTRLLVL.

The CDR3 sequence: CASSPDSGAYEQYF. Here the CDR3 DNA reads TGTGCCAGCAGTCCGGACTCGGGAGCCTACGAGCAGTACTTC. The chain is built from TRBV6-5 and TRBJ2-7; D might be TRBD2 (6 bases). V was shortened by 5 bases and J by 2 bases, with 13 bases between the two germline ends. Germline CDR1 and CDR2: MNHEY and SVGAGI. This CDR3 has 14 residues.

The chain uses TRBV29-1 and TRBJ2-5; weak D call: TRBD1 (6 bases). V shed 6 bases and J shed 1 base, with 9 bases lying between them. Germline CDR1 reads SQVTM; CDR2 reads ANQGSEA. This CDR3 region has 12 residues. The CDR3 is CSVGQRQETQYF. DNA for the CDR3: TGCAGCGTAGGACAGCGCCAAGAGACCCAGTACTTC.